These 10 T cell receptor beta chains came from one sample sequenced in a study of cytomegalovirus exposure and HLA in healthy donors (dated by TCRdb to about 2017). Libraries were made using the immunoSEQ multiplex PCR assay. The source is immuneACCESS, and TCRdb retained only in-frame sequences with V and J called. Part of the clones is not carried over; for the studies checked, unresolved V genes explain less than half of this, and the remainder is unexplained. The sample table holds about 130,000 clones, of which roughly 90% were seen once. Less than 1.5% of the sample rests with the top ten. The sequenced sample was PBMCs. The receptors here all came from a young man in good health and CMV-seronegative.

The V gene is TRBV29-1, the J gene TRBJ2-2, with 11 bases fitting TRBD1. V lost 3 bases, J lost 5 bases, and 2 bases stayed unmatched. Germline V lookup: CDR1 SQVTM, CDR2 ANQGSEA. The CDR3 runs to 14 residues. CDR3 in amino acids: CSVEGTGGTGELFF. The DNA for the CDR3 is TGCAGCGTTGAGGGGACAGGGGGGACCGGGGAGCTGTTTTTT.

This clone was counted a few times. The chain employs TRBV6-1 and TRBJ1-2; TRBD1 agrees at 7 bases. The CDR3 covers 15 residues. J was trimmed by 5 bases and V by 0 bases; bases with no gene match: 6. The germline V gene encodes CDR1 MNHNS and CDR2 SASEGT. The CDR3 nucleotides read TGTGCCAGCAGTGAAGCTGACAGGGTGGGGTATGGCTACACCTTC. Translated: CASSEADRVGYGYTF.

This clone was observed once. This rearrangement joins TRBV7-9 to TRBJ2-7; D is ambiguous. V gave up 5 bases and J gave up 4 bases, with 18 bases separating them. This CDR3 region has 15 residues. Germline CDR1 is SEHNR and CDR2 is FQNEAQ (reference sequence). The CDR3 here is CASSPTESLQYEQYF. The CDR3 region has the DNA TGTGCCAGCAGCCCTACAGAAAGCTTACAATACGAGCAGTACTTC.

The CDR3 here is CASSEGVQGSNQPQHF. In nucleotides, the CDR3 is TGTGCCAGCAGTGAAGGGGTTCAGGGTAGCAATCAGCCCCAGCATTTT. The chain joins TRBV6-1 to TRBJ1-5; tentative D call: TRBD1 (5 bases). Trimming pared 1 base from V and 0 bases from J, leaving 10 bases between. CDR1 is MNHNS, CDR2 SASEGT, per germline. The length of the CDR3 is 16 residues.

The CDR3 DNA is TGTGCCAGCAGTGAGGAGCAGAACAATCAGCCCCAGCATTTT. Protein product: CASSEEQNNQPQHF. The V gene is TRBV6-1, the J gene TRBJ1-5, with D hard to call. The germline V gene encodes CDR1 MNHNS and CDR2 SASEGT. V was pared by 3 bases and J by 3 bases, with 9 bases between. The length of the CDR3 is 14 residues.

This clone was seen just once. The CDR3 DNA reads as TGTGCCAGCAGCCCACGACAGAACACTGAAGCTTTCTTT. It codes for CASSPRQNTEAFF. The chain links TRBV7-3 to TRBJ1-1; D unresolved. Deletions cut 5 bases from V and 1 base from J, with 8 bases between. The CDR3 has 13 residues. The germline gives CDR1 SGHTA, CDR2 FQGTGA.

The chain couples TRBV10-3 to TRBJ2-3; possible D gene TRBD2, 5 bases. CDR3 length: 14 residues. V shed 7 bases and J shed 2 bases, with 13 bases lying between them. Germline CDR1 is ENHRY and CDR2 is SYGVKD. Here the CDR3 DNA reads TGTGCCATCAAAGGCTCCGGGGACACAGATACGCAGTATTTT. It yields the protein CAIKGSGDTDTQYF.

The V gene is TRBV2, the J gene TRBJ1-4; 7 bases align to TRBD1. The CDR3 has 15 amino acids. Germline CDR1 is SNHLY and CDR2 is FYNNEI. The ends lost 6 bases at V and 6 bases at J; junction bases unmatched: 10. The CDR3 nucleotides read TGTGCCAGCAGCCTCCTGGAGGGGGCGCATGAAAAACTGTTTTTT. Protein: CASSLLEGAHEKLFF. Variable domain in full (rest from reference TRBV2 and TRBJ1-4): EPEVTQTPSHQVTQMGQEVILRCVPISNHLYFYWYRQILGQKVEFLVSFYNNEISEKSEIFDDQFSVERPDGSNFTLKIRSTKLEDSAMYFCASSLLEGAHEKLFFGSGTQLSVL.

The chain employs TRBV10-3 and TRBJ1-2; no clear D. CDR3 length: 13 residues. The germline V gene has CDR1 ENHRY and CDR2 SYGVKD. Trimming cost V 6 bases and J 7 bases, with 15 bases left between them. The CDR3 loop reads CAIRPGTQPGYTF. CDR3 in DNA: TGTGCCATCAGGCCGGGAACACAACCTGGCTACACCTTC.

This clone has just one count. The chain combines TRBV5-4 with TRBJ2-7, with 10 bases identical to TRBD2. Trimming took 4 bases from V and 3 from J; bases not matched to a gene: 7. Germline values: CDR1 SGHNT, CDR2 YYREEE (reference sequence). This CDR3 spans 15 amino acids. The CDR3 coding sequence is TGTGCCAGCAGCCAGACTAGCGGGCCCATCTACGAGCAGTACTTC. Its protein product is CASSQTSGPIYEQYF.